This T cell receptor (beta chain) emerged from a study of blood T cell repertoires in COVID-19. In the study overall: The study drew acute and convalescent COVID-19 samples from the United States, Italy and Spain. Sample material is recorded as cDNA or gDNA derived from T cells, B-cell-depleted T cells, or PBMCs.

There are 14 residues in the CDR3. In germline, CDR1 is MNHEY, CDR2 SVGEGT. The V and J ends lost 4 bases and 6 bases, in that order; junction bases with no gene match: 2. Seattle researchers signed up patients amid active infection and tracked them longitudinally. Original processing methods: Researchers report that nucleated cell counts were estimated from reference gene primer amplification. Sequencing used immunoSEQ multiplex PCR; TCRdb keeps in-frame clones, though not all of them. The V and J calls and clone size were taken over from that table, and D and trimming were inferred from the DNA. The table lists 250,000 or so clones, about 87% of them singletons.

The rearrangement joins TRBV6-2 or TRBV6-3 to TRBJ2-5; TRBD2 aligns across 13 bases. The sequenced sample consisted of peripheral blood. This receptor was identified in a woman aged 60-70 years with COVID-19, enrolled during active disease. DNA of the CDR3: TGTGCCAGCAGTTGGGGACTAGCGGGGAAGACCCAGTACTTC. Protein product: CASSWGLAGKTQYF.